This entry lists 18 T cell receptor beta chains sequenced from one sample in a study of T cells in Graves' hyperthyroidism and ophthalmopathy. Amplified TCR beta CDR3 regions derived from RNA transcripts. Primed by the HTBI set, a first-round RT-PCR was run on the TCR CDR3. TCRdb called the multiplex PCR reads again in MiXCR, with one record for every CDR3 protein. The table lists about 700,000 distinct CDR3 sequences, about 15% of them singletons, with 10% to 13% in the top ten. The source material was blood. The source is a young woman with Graves' hyperthyroidism.

This clonotype was seen a single time. This chain joins TRBV19 and TRBJ2-1; 10 bases line up with TRBD2. From germline, CDR1 is LNHDA and CDR2 SQIVND (reference sequence). J was trimmed by 8 bases and V by 6 bases; bases with no gene match: 4. The CDR3 extends over 13 amino acids. The CDR3 DNA is TGTGCCAGTAGGGCTAGCGGGAGTCATGAGCAGTTCTTC. Amino acid sequence: CASRASGSHEQFF.

The table lists this clonotype with many counts. The chain couples TRBV12-3 or TRBV12-4 to TRBJ2-1; TRBD2 aligns across 10 bases. The CDR3 length is 17 residues. Trimming removed 2 bases from V and 3 bases from J; junction bases left unmatched: 7. The CDR3 bases are TGTGCCAGCAGTTTACCTCGGATAGCGGGAGGCTACAATGAGCAGTTCTTC. This encodes CASSLPRIAGGYNEQFF.

Many counts were recorded for this clonotype. The chain employs TRBV30 and TRBJ2-4; TRBD2 matches 8 bases. The CDR3 extends over 15 amino acids. Germline V gene data show CDR1 as GTSNPN and CDR2 as SVGIG (reference sequence). V trimming: 1 base; J trimming: 1 base; junction bases outside the gene matches: 3. CDR3 loop: CAWSARGGAKNIQYF. The CDR3 region has the DNA TGTGCCTGGAGTGCCCGGGGGGGGGCCAAAAACATTCAGTACTTC.

The chain carries TRBV18 and TRBJ2-7; D unresolved. Germline V lookup: CDR1 KGHSH, CDR2 LQKENI. This CDR3 is built from 12 residues. Trimming removed 5 bases from V and 3 bases from J, with 8 bases in between. For the CDR3, the DNA is TGTGCCAGCTCATCTGACATCTACGAGCAGTACTTC. It codes for CASSSDIYEQYF.

This clonotype was picked up many times. The V gene is TRBV10-3, the J gene TRBJ2-1, with unresolved D. The CDR3 sequence is 13 residues long. Per the germline V gene, CDR1 is ENHRY and CDR2 is SYGVKD. The V end lost 6 bases, the J end lost 0 bases, and 6 bases lay between the germline ends. The DNA of the CDR3 is TGTGCCATCAGCTCGAGCTCCTACAATGAGCAGTTCTTC. Its translation: CAISSSSYNEQFF.

This clonotype occurred many times. V is TRBV3-1 and J is TRBJ2-5, with a tentative D call TRBD1 (7 bases). The CDR3 loop spans 16 amino acids. Germline V CDR1 and CDR2: LGHDT, YNNKEL (reference sequence). The ends were cut back, 5 bases at V and 1 base at J, with 17 bases in the middle. The chain's CDR3 is CASSSSSQGGQETQYF. The CDR3 DNA reads as TGTGCCAGCAGCTCTTCCTCCCAGGGGGGCCAAGAGACCCAGTACTTC.

With respect to this clonotype: The conserved phenylalanine or tryptophan normally closing the CDR3 is absent here, so this likely arose from a read error. CDR3 sequence reads: CSARTSSYNEQFL. CDR3 nucleotides: TGCAGCGCCCGGACTAGCTCCTACAATGAGCAGTTCCTC. The V and J genes are TRBV29-1 and TRBJ2-1; 7 nucleotides match TRBD2. The length of the CDR3 is 13 residues. The ends lost 7 bases at V and 0 bases at J; junction bases unmatched: 3. CDR1 and CDR2 from the germline V gene are SQVTM and ANQGSEA.

This clonotype appeared many times. V usage is TRBV6-5 and J usage is TRBJ2-2; D may match TRBD1 or TRBD2 (5 bases each). Trimming left V 0 bases short and J 6 bases short, with 14 bases between. Germline CDR1 and CDR2: MNHEY and SVGAGI. The length of the CDR3 is 16 residues. CDR3 region: CASSYSGRSYAGELFF. In nucleotides, the CDR3 is TGTGCCAGCAGTTACTCGGGACGGAGTTACGCCGGGGAGCTGTTTTTT.

There are many counts of this clonotype. V gene TRBV2 combines with J gene TRBJ1-5; D is uncertain. The CDR3 has 13 amino acids. The germline gives CDR1 SNHLY, CDR2 FYNNEI. V shed 4 bases and J shed 3 bases, with 7 bases lying between them. The CDR3 DNA follows: TGTGCCAGCAGTGGAAGGGTCAATCAGCCCCAGCATTTT. It translates to CASSGRVNQPQHF.

This clonotype occurred a few times. The rearrangement links TRBV9 to TRBJ2-1, with D perhaps matching TRBD2 (6 bases). Trimming pared 3 bases from V and 0 bases from J, leaving 13 bases between. The germline CDR1 and CDR2 sequences are SGDLS and YYNGEE. The CDR3 length is 16 residues. This chain's CDR3 is CASSGRSGTSYNEQFF. The CDR3 region has the DNA TGTGCCAGCAGCGGACGTAGCGGTACCTCCTACAATGAGCAGTTCTTC.

V gene TRBV9 combines with J gene TRBJ2-3; 8 nucleotides line up with TRBD1. This CDR3 is 13 amino acids long. J was trimmed by 8 bases and V by 3 bases; bases with no gene match: 5. Germline values: CDR1 SGDLS, CDR2 YYNGEE. The CDR3 reads CASSGGQGGTQYF. The DNA for the CDR3 is TGTGCCAGCAGCGGTGGACAGGGTGGTACGCAGTATTTT.

The V call is TRBV14, the J call TRBJ2-1, with a weak D call TRBD1 (6 bases). V was pared by 1 base and J by 10 bases, with 11 bases between. The CDR3 spans 13 residues. Per the germline V gene, CDR1 is SGHDN and CDR2 is FVKESK. In nucleotides, the CDR3 is TGTGCCAGCAGCCAAGTTGGGGGCTACGAGCAGTTCTTC. Its translation: CASSQVGGYEQFF.

This clonotype occurred many times. This rearrangement joins TRBV12-3 or TRBV12-4 to TRBJ2-7; D may be TRBD1 (5 bases). V lost 6 bases and J lost 3, with 12 bases in between. The CDR3 contains 13 residues. CDR3 sequence: CASRALGVYEQYF. The CDR3 nucleotides are TGTGCCAGCAGAGCTTTAGGGGTCTACGAGCAGTACTTC.

This clonotype was detected many times. The chain links TRBV30 to TRBJ2-7; D is unclear. The CDR3 runs 14 residues. Germline-derived CDR1 and CDR2 are GTSNPN and SVGIG (reference sequence). Trimming took off 2 bases at V and 7 bases at J, with 18 bases between the two ends. The CDR3 DNA reads TGTGCCTGGAGTTCCTCTTCCGCTGTGGTGGAGCAGTACTTC. Protein product: CAWSSSSAVVEQYF.

In its sample, this clonotype was seen a few times. This chain joins TRBV5-5 and TRBJ1-1; a weak D match, TRBD1 (5 bases). The germline V and J ends were trimmed by 6 bases and 2 bases, with 11 bases remaining between them. The germline V gene encodes CDR1 SGHKS and CDR2 YYEKEE (reference sequence). The CDR3 length is 13 residues. The CDR3: CASKGQINTEAFF. CDR3 DNA sequence: TGTGCCAGCAAGGGGCAAATAAACACTGAAGCTTTCTTT. Looking up the rest from reference TRBV5-5 and TRBJ1-1 gives the full variable domain: DAGVTQSPTHLIKTRGQQVTLRCSPISGHKSVSWYQQVLGQGPQFIFQYYEKEERGRGNFPDRFSARQFPNYSSELNVNALLLGDSALYLCASKGQINTEAFFGQGTRLTVV.

V gene TRBV4-3 combines with J gene TRBJ2-6; the match to TRBD1 covers 10 bases. J was trimmed by 3 bases and V by 1 base; bases with no gene match: 12. The CDR3 is made up of 20 amino acids. Germline assignment: CDR1 LGHNA and CDR2 YSLEER. The CDR3 bases are TGCGCCAGCAGCCAAGGGTTCAGCGGGACAGGGGACCGTGGGGCCAACGTCCTGACTTTC. Protein sequence: CASSQGFSGTGDRGANVLTF.

In this sample, this clonotype turned up many times. The J gene is TRBJ1-1, the V gene TRBV2; tentatively, D is TRBD1 (5 bases). V was cut by 2 bases and J by 10 bases, with 23 bases left in between. The CDR3 has 16 amino acids. The V gene's germline CDR1 is SNHLY and CDR2 FYNNEI. CDR3 bases: TGTGCCAGCAGTGAACCTCTAGGGATGGGGGAAAGCCGAGCTTTCTTT. Translated: CASSEPLGMGESRAFF.

This clonotype has more than one count but fewer than ten. V gene TRBV5-1 combines with J gene TRBJ2-7; possibly TRBD1 or TRBD2 for D (6 bases each). Between the trimmed V and J ends, which lost 2 bases and 2 bases, there was a span of 14 bases. The CDR3 is 15 residues long. Looked up from germline, CDR1 is SGHRS and CDR2 is YFSETQ. CDR3 nucleotides: TGCGCCAGCAGCTTTTCGGGGGCGGTCCCCTACGAGCAGTACTTC. It encodes CASSFSGAVPYEQYF.